The 13 T cell receptor beta chains given below trace back to one sample, sequenced in a study of neurological immune-mediated disorders. TCRdb itself ran the 5' RACE reads through MiXCR, one entry per CDR3 protein. The sample contains 85,000 to 100,000 distinct CDR3 sequences, 3% to 4.5% of which appear only once. Specimen: PBMCs. The receptors derive from a woman younger than 35 with multiple sclerosis.

The table lists this clonotype with a few counts. The chain is built from TRBV7-9 and TRBJ1-1; no clear D gene. Germline CDR1 and CDR2: SEHNR and FQNEAQ (reference sequence). The CDR3 length is 13 residues. Trimming took 8 bases from V and 7 from J, leaving 17 bases between them. The CDR3 DNA reads as TGTGCCAGCCATCCGCTGCCAATCTATGAAGCTTTCTTT. Amino acid sequence: CASHPLPIYEAFF.

The chain has TRBV5-4 and TRBJ2-7; the match to TRBD2 covers 7 bases. The CDR3 sequence is 17 residues long. V lost 1 base and J lost 1; bases outside the gene matches: 11. The V gene's germline CDR1 is SGHNT and CDR2 YYREEE (reference sequence). CDR3: CASSLWAGDPRSYEQYF. The CDR3 DNA sequence: TGTGCCAGCAGCTTGTGGGCGGGGGACCCGAGATCCTACGAGCAGTACTTC.

This clonotype was counted ten times or more. The genes are TRBV19 and TRBJ2-7; D might be TRBD1 (5 bases). CDR1 LNHDA and CDR2 SQIVND come from the germline V gene (reference sequence). Between the trimmed V and J ends, which lost 10 bases and 3 bases, there was a span of 22 bases. The CDR3 is 15 amino acids. This CDR3 is CATTTWGREDYEQYF. CDR3 nucleotides: TGTGCCACCACAACGTGGGGCAGGGAAGACTACGAGCAGTACTTC.

This clonotype showed up just a few times. The chain uses TRBV20-1 and TRBJ2-3, with 9 bases lining up with TRBD2. Trimming took 6 bases from V and 6 from J; bases not matched to a gene: 13. Looked up from germline, CDR1 is DFQATT and CDR2 is SNEGSKA (reference sequence). The length of the CDR3 is 15 residues. CDR3 DNA sequence: TGCAGTGCCCCGGTGGCTAGCGGGATGGGGGATACGCAGTATTTT. As protein: CSAPVASGMGDTQYF.

This clonotype has ten or more counts. The CDR3 loop reads CASSPQGGGSQYF. CDR3 nucleotides: TGTGCCAGCAGCCCCCAGGGGGGGGGCTCGCAGTACTTC. The rearrangement joins TRBV3-1 to TRBJ2-7; D may match TRBD1 or TRBD2 (7 bases each). The CDR3 length is 13 residues. In germline, CDR1 is LGHDT, CDR2 YNNKEL (reference sequence). V was clipped by 4 bases and J by 9 bases, with 16 bases between them.

This clonotype was observed many times. The J gene is TRBJ2-3, the V gene TRBV2; D may be TRBD1 or TRBD2 (5 bases each). The V and J ends lost 6 bases and 2 bases respectively, with 9 bases between them. Germline lookup yields CDR1 SNHLY and CDR2 FYNNEI. This CDR3 region has 13 residues. CDR3 in amino acids: CASSWDPTDTQYF. The DNA of the CDR3 is TGTGCCAGCAGCTGGGACCCCACAGATACGCAGTATTTT.

This clonotype showed up just a few times. A much larger clone lies one base from this, so it may be a read error. The chain recombines TRBV20-1 with TRBJ1-5, with D possibly matching TRBD1 (5 bases). The CDR3 length is 13 residues. The germline gives CDR1 DFQATT, CDR2 SNEGSKA (reference sequence). Here the CDR3 reads CSAEITGEQPQNF. The CDR3 DNA reads TGCAGTGCTGAAATAACAGGAGAACAGCCCCAGAATTTT.

This clonotype has a count of ten or more. The CDR3 DNA follows: TGCGCCAGCAGCTTGACAGGAAACGCCCAAGAGACCCAGTACTTC. It translates to CASSLTGNAQETQYF. The V gene is TRBV5-1, the J gene TRBJ2-5; weak D call: TRBD1 (5 bases). Trimming took 1 base from V and 1 from J, leaving 11 bases between them. The CDR3 sequence is 15 residues long. Germline-derived CDR1 and CDR2 are SGHRS and YFSETQ. Full variable domain (outside the CDR3, taken from reference TRBV5-1 and TRBJ2-5): KAGVTQTPRYLIKTRGQQVTLSCSPISGHRSVSWYQQTPGQGLQFLFEYFSETQRNKGNFPGRFSGRQFSNSRSEMNVSTLELGDSALYLCASSLTGNAQETQYFGPGTRLLVL.

The chain couples TRBV29-1 to TRBJ1-2, with unresolved D. This CDR3 is 9 amino acids long. CDR1 and CDR2 from the germline V gene are SQVTM and ANQGSEA. Trimming shortened V by 6 bases and J by 3 bases, and 2 bases separated the two germline ends. This CDR3 reads CSVDYGYTF. In DNA, the CDR3 is TGCAGCGTGGACTATGGCTACACCTTC.

This clonotype has a count of ten or more. J is TRBJ2-4 and V is TRBV7-6; possibly TRBD2 for D (6 bases). V was trimmed by 1 base and J by 0 bases, leaving 16 bases between them. In germline, CDR1 is SGHVS, CDR2 FNYEAQ. The length of the CDR3 is 18 residues. Here the CDR3 reads CASSLGGTFGLAKNIQYF. CDR3 coding DNA: TGTGCCAGCAGCTTAGGTGGGACTTTTGGGCTAGCCAAAAACATTCAGTACTTC.

In this sample, this clonotype turned up many times. This chain's CDR3 is CASSRVPVAEAFF. The DNA of the CDR3 is TGTGCCAGCAGCCGGGTCCCGGTTGCTGAAGCTTTCTTT. The chain employs TRBV7-6 and TRBJ1-1; D unresolved. The CDR3 extends over 13 amino acids. In germline, CDR1 is SGHVS, CDR2 FNYEAQ. V was trimmed by 5 bases and J by 6 bases, leaving 13 bases between them.

This clonotype has a count of ten or more. The chain couples TRBV7-2 to TRBJ1-3; possible D gene TRBD1, 6 bases. The CDR3 extends over 14 amino acids. Germline V lookup: CDR1 SGHTA, CDR2 FQGNSA. V lost 3 bases and J 4 bases, leaving 10 bases between the germline ends. The CDR3, as DNA: TGTGCCAGCAGCTTGGGGGCGTCGGGAAACACCATATATTTT. Residues: CASSLGASGNTIYF.

This clonotype came up many times. The chain joins TRBV12-3 or TRBV12-4 to TRBJ1-2; maybe TRBD1 (5 bases). V was shortened by 3 bases and J by 6 bases, with 11 bases between the two germline ends. There are 13 residues in the CDR3. The DNA of the CDR3 is TGTGCCAGCAGTTTTATGGAAGGGGATGGCTACACCTTC. Translated, it gives CASSFMEGDGYTF.